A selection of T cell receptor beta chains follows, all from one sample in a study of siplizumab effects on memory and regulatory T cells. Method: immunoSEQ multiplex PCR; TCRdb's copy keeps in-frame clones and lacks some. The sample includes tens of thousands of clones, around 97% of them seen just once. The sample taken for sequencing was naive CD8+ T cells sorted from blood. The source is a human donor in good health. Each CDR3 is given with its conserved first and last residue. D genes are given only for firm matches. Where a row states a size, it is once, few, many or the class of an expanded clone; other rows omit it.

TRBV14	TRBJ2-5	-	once	CASRKGEYIQETQYF	TGTGCCAGCAGGAAAGGGGAGTATATACAAGAGACCCAGTACTTC
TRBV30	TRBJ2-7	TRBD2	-	CAWSSGLAGGVQYF	TGTGCCTGGAGCTCCGGACTAGCGGGAGGAGTGCAGTACTTC
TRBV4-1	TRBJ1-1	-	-	CASSQAGGMNTEAFF	TGCGCCAGCAGCCAAGCTGGGGGAATGAACACTGAAGCTTTCTTT
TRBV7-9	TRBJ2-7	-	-	CASSPSHTEQYF	TGTGCCAGCAGCCCTTCCCACACGGAGCAGTACTTC
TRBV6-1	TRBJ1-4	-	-	CASSEDLSATNEKLFF	TGTGCCAGCAGTGAAGATTTGTCGGCAACTAATGAAAAACTGTTTTTT
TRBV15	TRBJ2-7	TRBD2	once	CATSSLPSGRAGGVYEQYF	TGTGCCACCAGCAGCTTGCCTAGCGGGAGGGCCGGGGGGGTTTACGAGCAGTACTTC
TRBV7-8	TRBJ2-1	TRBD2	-	CASSSPGRVSSYFEQFF	TGTGCCAGCAGCTCACCGGGGAGGGTTAGCTCCTACTTTGAGCAGTTCTTC
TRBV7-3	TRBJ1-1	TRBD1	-	CASSQGQLNTEAFF	TGTGCCAGCAGCCAGGGACAGCTGAACACTGAAGCTTTCTTT
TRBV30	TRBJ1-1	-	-	CAWSVQGEYTEAFF	TGTGCCTGGAGTGTACAGGGAGAGTACACTGAAGCTTTCTTT
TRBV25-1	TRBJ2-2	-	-	CATNGDGRYTGELFF	TGTGCCACCAATGGGGATGGGCGGTACACCGGGGAGCTGTTTTTT
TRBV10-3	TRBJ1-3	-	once	CAISEIVLGSGNTIYF	TGTGCCATCAGTGAGATAGTCCTCGGGTCTGGAAACACCATATATTTT
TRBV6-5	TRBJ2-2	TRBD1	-	CASSVTGRTGELFF	TGTGCCAGCAGTGTGACAGGGCGCACCGGGGAGCTGTTTTTT
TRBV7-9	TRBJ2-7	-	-	CATSLDEQYF	TGTGCCACTTCGTTAGACGAGCAGTACTTC
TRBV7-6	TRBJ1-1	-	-	CASSLGGGTPEAFF	TGTGCCAGCAGCTTAGGGGGGGGGACCCCTGAAGCTTTCTTT
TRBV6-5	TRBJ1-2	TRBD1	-	CASSYRQGDYGYTF	TGTGCCAGCAGTTACAGACAGGGGGACTATGGCTACACCTTC
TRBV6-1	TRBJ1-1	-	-	CASSVDIFDTEAFF	TGTGCCAGCAGTGTCGACATCTTTGACACTGAAGCTTTCTTT
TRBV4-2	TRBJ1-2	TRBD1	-	CASSQVPIGGQGYGYTF	TGTGCCAGCAGCCAAGTCCCTATAGGGGGACAGGGATATGGCTACACCTTC
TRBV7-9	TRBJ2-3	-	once	CASGLSTDTQYF	TGTGCCAGCGGCCTTAGCACAGATACGCAGTATTTT
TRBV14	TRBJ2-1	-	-	CASSQREQNEQFF	TGTGCCAGCAGCCAAAGGGAACAGAATGAGCAGTTCTTC
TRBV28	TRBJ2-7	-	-	CASSFTGSSFYEQYF	TGTGCCAGCAGTTTCACAGGGTCCTCCTTCTACGAGCAGTACTTC
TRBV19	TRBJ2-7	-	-	CASSMGFDSSYEQYF	TGTGCCAGTAGTATGGGTTTCGACAGCTCCTACGAGCAGTACTTC
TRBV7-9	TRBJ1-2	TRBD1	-	CASSLRGPNYGYTF	TGTGCCAGCAGCTTAAGGGGGCCTAACTATGGCTACACCTTC
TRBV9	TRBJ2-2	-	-	CASSVDRVGTGELFF	TGTGCCAGCAGCGTAGACAGGGTAGGAACCGGGGAGCTGTTTTTT
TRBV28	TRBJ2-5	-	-	CASKRLGETQYF	TGTGCCAGCAAACGTTTGGGGGAGACCCAGTACTTC
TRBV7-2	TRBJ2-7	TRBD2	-	CASSLGGLAGFEQYF	TGTGCCAGCAGCTTAGGGGGACTAGCGGGATTCGAGCAGTACTTC
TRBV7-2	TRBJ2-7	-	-	CASSLEWGGYEQYF	TGTGCCAGCAGCTTAGAGTGGGGAGGCTACGAGCAGTACTTC
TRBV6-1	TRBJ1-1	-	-	CASSERGNTEAFF	TGTGCCAGCAGTGAACGCGGGAACACTGAAGCTTTCTTT
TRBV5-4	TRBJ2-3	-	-	CASSYSEGPRDTQYF	TGTGCCAGCAGCTATTCTGAGGGGCCCAGGGATACGCAGTATTTT
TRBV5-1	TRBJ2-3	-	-	CASSSPLGTDTQYF	TGCGCCAGCAGCTCCCCGCTAGGCACAGATACGCAGTATTTT